The rows below give T cell receptor beta chains drawn from one sample of a study of blood T cells in healthy people across ages. TCRdb used MiXCR to reprocess the 5' RACE reads, holding one entry per CDR3 protein. This sample carries some 900,000 distinct CDR3 sequences, around 48% of them seen once, and the ten largest clones take roughly 12%. The sample comprised blood. These TCRs come from a man aged 25-45 years in good health. CDR3s include the opening cysteine and the closing phenylalanine or tryptophan. D genes are given only for firm matches. Rows give clone size only sometimes, using once, few, many, or a class for an expanded clone.

>TRBV27|TRBJ1-2|NA|TRBD1
CASSFRFGSGGPPNYGYTF
TGTGCCAGCAGTTTTCGTTTTGGGTCAGGGGGTCCTCCTAACTATGGCTACACCTTC
>TRBV10-3|TRBJ2-1|NA|NA
CAISDGRVSYEQFF
TGTGCCATCAGTGACGGCCGGGTCTCCTACGAGCAGTTCTTC
>TRBV27|TRBJ2-7|few|TRBD1
CASSTTGHEQYF
TGTGCCAGCAGCACGACAGGGCATGAGCAGTACTTC
>TRBV20-1|TRBJ1-2|NA|NA
CSARGGRDYTF
TGCAGTGCTAGAGGAGGGCGAGACTACACCTTC
>TRBV27|TRBJ2-3|NA|NA
CASSQRLASTDTQYF
TGTGCCAGCAGCCAGCGGCTAGCGTCAACAGATACGCAGTATTTT
>TRBV30|TRBJ1-2|NA|NA
CAWSVVGYGYTF
TGTGCCTGGAGTGTAGTTGGCTATGGCTACACCTTC
>TRBV10-3|TRBJ2-4|NA|NA
CAISESQNIQYF
TGTGCCATCAGTGAGTCCCAAAACATTCAGTACTTC
>TRBV20-1|TRBJ1-2|few|NA
CSVADRTNYGYTF
TGCAGTGTAGCAGACAGGACTAACTATGGCTACACCTTC
>TRBV7-9|TRBJ2-3|few|NA
CASSFWADTQYF
TGTGCCAGCAGCTTTTGGGCAGATACGCAGTATTTT
>TRBV5-6|TRBJ2-7|NA|NA
CASSSLEAGSSYEQYF
TGTGCCAGCAGCTCCCTCGAGGCAGGGAGCTCCTACGAGCAGTACTTC
>TRBV2|TRBJ2-7|NA|TRBD2
CASSEAGLAEDYEQYF
TGTGCCAGCAGTGAAGCTGGACTAGCGGAGGACTACGAGCAGTACTTC
>TRBV11-1|TRBJ2-5|NA|NA
CASSLVLATETQYF
TGTGCCAGCAGCTTAGTCCTAGCAACGGAGACCCAGTACTTC
>TRBV5-1|TRBJ2-5|few|TRBD2
CASNWATSGVQETQYF
TGCGCCAGCAATTGGGCGACTAGCGGGGTACAAGAGACCCAGTACTTC
>TRBV6-2/TRBV6-3|TRBJ2-5|few|NA
CASEGRSTQYF
TGTGCCAGCGAGGGCAGGTCGACCCAGTACTTC
>TRBV7-2|TRBJ1-5|few|NA
CASSLGTEQPQHF
TGTGCCAGCAGCTTAGGGACGGAGCAGCCCCAGCATTTT
>TRBV6-6|TRBJ2-3|NA|TRBD2
CASSYGSGAGQYF
TGTGCCAGCAGTTACGGGAGCGGAGCGGGACAGTATTTT
>TRBV11-1|TRBJ2-2|NA|NA
CASSLAPGLGTGELFF
TGTGCCAGCAGCTTAGCTCCCGGGCTTGGCACCGGGGAGCTGTTTTTT
>TRBV28|TRBJ1-2|NA|NA
CASSLTNPWDGYTF
TGTGCCAGCAGTTTAACGAACCCCTGGGATGGCTACACCTTC
>TRBV5-1|TRBJ2-7|NA|NA
CASSLDADSAYEQYF
TGCGCCAGCAGCTTGGATGCGGACAGCGCCTACGAGCAGTACTTC
>TRBV25-1|TRBJ2-5|NA|NA
CASSEWGAQETQYF
TGTGCCAGCAGTGAATGGGGGGCCCAAGAGACCCAGTACTTC
>TRBV29-1|TRBJ2-1|few|TRBD1
CSVGAGTDAEQFF
TGCAGCGTTGGTGCCGGGACAGACGCTGAGCAGTTCTTC
>TRBV19|TRBJ2-1|NA|NA
CASSMFFPNEQFF
TGTGCCAGTAGTATGTTCTTCCCCAATGAGCAGTTCTTC
>TRBV6-5|TRBJ2-3|few|TRBD2
CASSRGLAVTDTQYF
TGTGCCAGCAGTCGGGGACTAGCGGTCACAGATACGCAGTATTTT
>TRBV7-8|TRBJ1-5|NA|NA
CASSIWGNQPQHF
TGTGCCAGCAGCATATGGGGCAATCAGCCCCAGCATTTT
>TRBV4-3|TRBJ2-1|NA|NA
CASSQYNQGEDEQFF
TGCGCCAGCAGCCAATACAATCAGGGGGAGGATGAGCAGTTCTTC
>TRBV29-1|TRBJ1-2|many|TRBD1
CSVRDSSYGYTF
TGCAGCGTGAGGGACAGCAGCTATGGCTACACCTTC
>TRBV20-1|TRBJ2-3|few|NA
CSARAPGTDTQYF
TGCAGTGCTAGAGCGCCCGGGACAGATACGCAGTATTTT
>TRBV6-1|TRBJ2-5|NA|NA
CASSGDPGSGGEQYF
TGTGCCAGCAGTGGAGACCCGGGGTCCGGCGGTGAGCAGTACTTC
>TRBV5-5|TRBJ1-2|NA|NA
CASSVVNYAPNYGYTF
TGTGCCAGCAGCGTAGTGAACTATGCTCCTAACTATGGCTACACCTTC
>TRBV15|TRBJ2-7|NA|TRBD1
CATSRDPTGDNEQYF
TGTGCCACCAGCAGAGATCCGACAGGGGATAACGAGCAGTACTTC
>TRBV27|TRBJ2-3|once|TRBD2
CASSHILAGGPDTQYF
TGTGCCAGCAGCCACATCCTAGCGGGGGGGCCAGATACGCAGTATTTT
>TRBV5-1|TRBJ1-1|NA|NA
CASSQLQGGTEAFF
TGCGCCAGCAGTCAATTGCAGGGCGGGACTGAAGCTTTCTTT
>TRBV6-5|TRBJ2-3|NA|NA
CASSYQRSTDTQYF
TGTGCCAGCAGTTACCAACGGAGCACAGATACGCAGTATTTT
>TRBV9|TRBJ2-1|NA|NA
CASSVLFSFSYNEQFF
TGTGCCAGCAGCGTCTTATTCAGCTTTTCCTACAATGAGCAGTTCTTC
>TRBV11-2|TRBJ2-1|NA|NA
CASSPGPNSYNEQFF
TGTGCCAGCAGCCCCGGCCCAAATTCCTACAATGAGCAGTTCTTC
>TRBV20-1|TRBJ2-7|NA|TRBD2
CSAKSGRVWYNEQYF
TGCAGTGCTAAAAGCGGGAGGGTCTGGTACAATGAGCAGTACTTC
>TRBV20-1|TRBJ1-6|many|NA
CSARRGQDNSPLHF
TGCAGTGCTCGCAGGGGCCAGGATAATTCACCCCTCCACTTT
>TRBV7-2|TRBJ2-7|NA|NA
CASSRASRDNEQYF
TGTGCCAGCAGCAGAGCCTCGCGGGACAATGAGCAGTACTTC
>TRBV12-3/TRBV12-4|TRBJ2-3|NA|NA
CASSYSGGIRTDTQYF
TGTGCCAGCTCCTATTCGGGCGGAATACGCACAGATACGCAGTATTTT
>TRBV6-1|TRBJ2-1|few|TRBD2
CASTIIFLAGGYNEQFF
TGTGCCAGCACCATTATTTTTCTAGCGGGGGGGTACAATGAGCAGTTCTTC
>TRBV3-1|TRBJ1-2|many|TRBD1
CASSPGQAAYGYTF
TGTGCCAGCAGCCCCGGACAGGCCGCCTATGGCTACACCTTC
>TRBV7-9|TRBJ2-1|NA|NA
CASSFLGSSYNEQFF
TGTGCCAGCAGCTTTTTGGGGAGCTCCTACAATGAGCAGTTCTTC